This is a list of T cell receptor beta chains from one sample in a study of blood T cells in healthy people across ages. TCRdb re-analysed the 5' RACE reads in MiXCR, keeping a single row per CDR3 protein. Among 800,000 to 1,000,000 distinct CDR3 sequences listed, roughly 43% were seen once. Sequencing input: blood. These receptors came from a man aged 25-45 years in good health. CDR3s include the opening cysteine and the closing phenylalanine or tryptophan.

v_gene | CDR3aa
TRBV20-1 | CSASALAGGIGEQYF
TRBV6-1 | CASGPVEWELFF
TRBV9 | CATGQGGDTEAFF
TRBV9 | CASSVDGEDTEAFF
TRBV10-3 | CAISVGQGPYEQYF
TRBV28 | CASSLSRRIGDGYTF
TRBV7-2 | CASSSTVNEQFF
TRBV6-5 | CASSYGRDRSNGYTF
TRBV12-3/TRBV12-4 | CASPYVVVFF
TRBV11-3 | CASSPGTLQAQYF
TRBV30 | CAGTSYNEQFF
TRBV5-1 | CASSSGTGKTSYEQYF
TRBV6-2/TRBV6-3 | CASRSTSGSSTDTQYF
TRBV12-3/TRBV12-4 | CASSSGGGLSTDTQYF
TRBV5-4 | CASSPDQAPYYEQYF
TRBV3-1 | CASSPWGFEQYF
TRBV7-2 | CASSLGPVGETQYF
TRBV6-2/TRBV6-3 | CASSPGRTLYNEQFF